This entry is about one TCR beta chain. Its target is not known. The sample is drawn from a study of shared clonotypes between healthy human individuals. Study summary: Donors were a couple of women and a few men aged 18 to 49.

Germline V CDR1 and CDR2: LNHDA, SQIVND (reference sequence). The ends lost 7 bases at V and 1 base at J; junction bases unmatched: 2. The CDR3 is 14 residues long. This was a deep-level run. Data came from immunoSEQ multiplex PCR; TCRdb stores just in-frame clones and leaves some out. The data contain a few million clones, more than 85% of them singletons. Regarding the study as a whole: The study found lower generation probabilities in non-shared clonotypes than in those shared by all four donors.

The V gene is TRBV19, the J gene TRBJ2-2; 8 bases line up with TRBD2. Sequencing used naive CD4+ T cells from PBMCs. Sample subset: CD45RA+ positively selected. This TCR was recovered from a man aged 18 to 35 in good health. Some clones in this sample may be carry-over from other donors' samples. CDR3 DNA: TGTGCCAGTATGGCGGGGGGGAACACCGGGGAGCTGTTTTTT. The encoded protein is CASMAGGNTGELFF.